This TCR beta chain was sequenced for a study of Ad26.COV2.S vaccination and SARS-CoV-2 variants. Produced via immunoSEQ multiplex PCR; TCRdb's table is partial and in-frame only. Here the sample spans roughly 300,000 clones, roughly 90% being singletons. About this clone itself: Additional DNA sequences in this sample encode the identical CDR3.

Treatment here: roughly 19 received Ad26.COV2.S at low or high dose, single or two shots; about 5 received placebo; per-sample allocation not given. The investigators took samples on day 63 after the first vaccine or placebo injection. Boston supplied an adult donor aged 18-55 years. Germline values: CDR1 LGHNT, CDR2 FRNRAP. V was pared by 1 base and J by 4 bases, with 1 base of the junction left unmatched. The CDR3 runs 13 residues. The genes are TRBV12-5 and TRBJ2-7; TRBD1 aligns across 7 bases. The sequence came from a person aged 18-60 years who received the Ad26.COV2.S COVID-19 vaccine or a placebo. The specimen comprised peripheral blood, sampled in a trial of Ad26.COV2.S vaccine versus placebo. The CDR3 coding sequence is TGTGCTAGTGGTTTGGGACAGGGTTACGAGCAGTACTTC. It is translated as CASGLGQGYEQYF.